In this sample, the clone carrying this T cell receptor beta chain turned up many times. Its antigen is undetermined. The data stem from a study of T cells in Graves' hyperthyroidism and ophthalmopathy. Study observations and caveats: Ophthalmopathy was told apart from stable hyperthyroidism by a 13 V-J model.

This CDR3 contains 15 residues. V was clipped by 0 bases and J by 5 bases, with 11 bases between them. The germline CDR1 and CDR2 sequences are SGHAT and FQNNGV. RNA transcripts provided the source from which TCR beta CDR3 regions were amplified. Carried out on the TCR CDR3, a first-round RT-PCR used the HTBI primer set. TCRdb re-analysed the multiplex PCR reads in MiXCR, keeping a single row per CDR3 protein. The sample has about 550,000 distinct CDR3 sequences, more than 20% seen once. This clonotype originated in a man younger than 35 with Graves' hyperthyroidism. Sequences were obtained from blood. The chain couples TRBV11-2 to TRBJ1-5, with a tentative D call TRBD1 (5 bases). CDR3 sequence reads: CASSLDLGDYQPQHF. The CDR3 DNA reads as TGTGCCAGCAGCTTAGACCTGGGGGATTATCAGCCCCAGCATTTT.